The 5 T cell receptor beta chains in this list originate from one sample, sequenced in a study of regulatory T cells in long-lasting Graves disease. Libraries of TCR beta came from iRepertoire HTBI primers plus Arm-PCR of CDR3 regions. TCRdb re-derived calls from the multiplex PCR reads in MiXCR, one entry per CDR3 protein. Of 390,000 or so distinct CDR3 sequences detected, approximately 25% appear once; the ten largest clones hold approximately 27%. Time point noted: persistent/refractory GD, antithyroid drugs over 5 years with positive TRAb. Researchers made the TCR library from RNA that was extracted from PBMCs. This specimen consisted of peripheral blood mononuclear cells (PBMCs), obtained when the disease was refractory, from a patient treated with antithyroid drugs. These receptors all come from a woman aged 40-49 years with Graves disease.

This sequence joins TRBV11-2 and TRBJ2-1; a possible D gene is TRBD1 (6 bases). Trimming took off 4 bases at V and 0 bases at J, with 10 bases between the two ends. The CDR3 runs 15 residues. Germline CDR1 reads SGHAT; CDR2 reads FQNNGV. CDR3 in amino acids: CASSYGTPSYNEQFF. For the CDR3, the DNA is TGTGCCAGCAGCTACGGGACACCCTCCTACAATGAGCAGTTCTTC.

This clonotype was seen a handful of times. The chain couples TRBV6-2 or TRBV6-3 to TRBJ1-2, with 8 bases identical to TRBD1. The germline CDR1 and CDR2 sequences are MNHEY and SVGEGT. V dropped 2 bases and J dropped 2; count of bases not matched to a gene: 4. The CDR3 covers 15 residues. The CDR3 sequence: CASSYPGQGNYGYTF. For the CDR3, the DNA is TGTGCCAGCAGTTACCCTGGACAGGGAAACTATGGCTACACCTTC.

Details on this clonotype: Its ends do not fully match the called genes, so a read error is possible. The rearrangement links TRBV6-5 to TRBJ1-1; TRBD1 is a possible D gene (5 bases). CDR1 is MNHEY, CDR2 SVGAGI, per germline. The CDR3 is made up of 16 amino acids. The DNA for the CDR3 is TGTGCCAGCAGTTACGAAGGGAAGGGGAGTTACACTGGAGCTTTCTTT. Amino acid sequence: CASSYEGKGSYTGAFF.

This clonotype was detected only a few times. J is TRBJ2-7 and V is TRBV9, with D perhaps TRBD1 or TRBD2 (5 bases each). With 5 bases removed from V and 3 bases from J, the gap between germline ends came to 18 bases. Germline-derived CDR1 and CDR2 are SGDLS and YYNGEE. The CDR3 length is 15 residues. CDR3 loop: CASSMMGEPYYEQYF. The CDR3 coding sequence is TGTGCCAGCAGTATGATGGGGGAACCGTACTACGAGCAGTACTTC.

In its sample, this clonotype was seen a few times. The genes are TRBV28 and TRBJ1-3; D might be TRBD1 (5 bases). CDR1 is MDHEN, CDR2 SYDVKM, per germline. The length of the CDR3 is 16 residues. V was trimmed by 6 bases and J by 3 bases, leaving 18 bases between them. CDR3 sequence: CASSLRGGGFGNTIYF. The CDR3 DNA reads TGTGCCAGCAGCCTGAGGGGCGGGGGTTTTGGAAACACCATATATTTT.